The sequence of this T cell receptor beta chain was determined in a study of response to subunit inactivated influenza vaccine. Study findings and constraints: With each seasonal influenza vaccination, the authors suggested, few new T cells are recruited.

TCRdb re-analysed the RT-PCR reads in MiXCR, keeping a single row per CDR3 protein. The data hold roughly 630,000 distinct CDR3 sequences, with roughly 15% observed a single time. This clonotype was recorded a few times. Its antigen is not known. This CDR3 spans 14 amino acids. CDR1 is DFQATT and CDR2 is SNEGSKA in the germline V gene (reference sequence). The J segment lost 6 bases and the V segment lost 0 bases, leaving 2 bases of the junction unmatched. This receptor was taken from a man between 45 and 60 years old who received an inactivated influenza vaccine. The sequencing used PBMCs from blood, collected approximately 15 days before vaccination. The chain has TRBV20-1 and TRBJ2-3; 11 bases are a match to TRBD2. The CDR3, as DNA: TGCAGTGCTAGAGACCCTAGCGGGGGGGATACGCAGTATTTT. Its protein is CSARDPSGGDTQYF.